This entry lists 13 T cell receptor beta chains sequenced from one sample in a study of T cells in Graves' hyperthyroidism and ophthalmopathy (dated 2019 in TCRdb). Library creation used multiplex PCR. The reads were generated on an Illumina HiSeq 2000. Amplification of TCR beta CDR3 regions was carried out from RNA transcripts. The TCR CDR3 was subjected to a first round of RT-PCR using the HTBI primer set and the Qiagen OneStep RT-PCR kit. TCRdb cleaned the public reads at Q25 with fastp, built clones with MiXCR and kept in-frame beta chains. Duplicate CDR3 protein sequences are folded into a single record with the most common DNA and genes. The sample data list more than 300,000 distinct CDR3 sequences, and 14% of these were observed just once. The ten largest make up 15% to 20% of the sample. Sample: blood. The receptors here all came from a woman aged 25 to 45 with Graves' ophthalmopathy.

Many counts were recorded for this clonotype. V is TRBV7-2 and J is TRBJ2-5; TRBD2 agrees at 7 bases. This CDR3 has 17 amino acids. Losses at the gene ends were 1 base for V and 3 bases for J; bases not matched to a gene: 11. Germline V lookup: CDR1 SGHTA, CDR2 FQGNSA. The CDR3: CASSLDFLRLAKETQYF. The CDR3 region has the DNA TGTGCCAGCAGCTTAGACTTTTTGAGACTAGCTAAAGAGACCCAGTACTTC. Full variable domain (missing parts from reference TRBV7-2 and TRBJ2-5): GAGVSQSPSNKVTEKGKDVELRCDPISGHTALYWYRQSLGQGLEFLIYFQGNSAPDKSGLPSDRFSAERTGGSVSTLTIQRTQQEDSAVYLCASSLDFLRLAKETQYFGPGTRLLVL.

This clonotype was counted many times. V gene TRBV4-2 combines with J gene TRBJ2-1; 12 bases map to TRBD2. The CDR3 has 16 residues. J lost 9 bases, V lost 1 base, and 7 bases had no gene match. Germline CDR1 is LGHNA and CDR2 is YNFKEQ. The CDR3 here is CASSQVARLAGVEQFF. CDR3 sequence (DNA): TGTGCCAGCAGCCAAGTAGCCAGACTAGCGGGGGTTGAGCAGTTCTTC.

The chain couples TRBV12-5 to TRBJ1-5; tentatively, D is TRBD1 (6 bases). Germline V gene lookup returns CDR1 LGHNT and CDR2 FRNRAP. There are 13 residues in the CDR3. The V end lost 4 bases, the J end lost 5 bases, and 9 bases lay between the germline ends. CDR3 amino acids: CASGSTGDQPQHF. CDR3 DNA: TGTGCTAGTGGTTCGACAGGCGATCAGCCCCAGCATTTT.

This clonotype was detected many times. The chain has TRBV27 and TRBJ2-6; 8 bases are shared with TRBD1. V lost 3 bases to trimming and J lost 1 base; unmatched junction nucleotides: 5. The CDR3 length is 17 residues. The V gene's germline CDR1 is MNHEY and CDR2 SMNVEV (reference sequence). The CDR3 region is CASSLQGAWSGANVLTF. The CDR3 coding sequence is TGTGCCAGCAGTTTGCAGGGGGCATGGTCTGGGGCCAACGTCCTGACTTTC. Together with reference TRBV27 and TRBJ2-6, the CDR3 gives the full variable domain: EAQVTQNPRYLITVTGKKLTVTCSQNMNHEYMSWYRQDPGLGLRQIYYSMNVEVTDKGDVPEGYKVSRKEKRNFPLILESPSPNQTSLYFCASSLQGAWSGANVLTFGAGSRLTVL.

This clonotype was detected many times. V is TRBV30 and J is TRBJ2-7; 9 bases are shared with TRBD2. Germline V CDR1 and CDR2: GTSNPN, SVGIG (reference sequence). The V and J ends lost 0 bases and 4 bases, in that order; junction bases with no gene match: 7. The CDR3 sequence is 15 residues long. The CDR3 sequence: CAWSVYGTSQYEQYF. The CDR3 nucleotides read TGTGCCTGGAGTGTATATGGGACTAGCCAGTACGAGCAGTACTTC.

This clonotype occurred many times. This chain uses TRBV4-1 with TRBJ2-2, with 8 positions matching TRBD2. CDR1 and CDR2 (germline): MGHRA, YSYEKL. With 2 bases clipped from V and 0 bases from J, the junction kept 8 bases outside the gene matches. This CDR3 is built from 18 residues. The CDR3 sequence is CASSQPWGAGANTGELFF. For the CDR3, the DNA is TGCGCCAGCAGCCAACCCTGGGGAGCGGGGGCGAACACCGGGGAGCTGTTTTTT.

This clonotype was recorded at least ten times. This sequence joins TRBV20-1 and TRBJ2-7; 9 bases map to TRBD1. Germline V gene data show CDR1 as DFQATT and CDR2 as SNEGSKA (reference sequence). The CDR3 contains 13 residues. J was trimmed by 0 bases and V by 3 bases; bases with no gene match: 0. The CDR3 sequence: CSARGQGSYEQYF. CDR3 DNA: TGCAGTGCTAGGGGACAGGGCTCCTACGAGCAGTACTTC.

This clonotype came up many times. V usage is TRBV7-2 and J usage is TRBJ1-3; D may be TRBD1 (6 bases). V gave up 3 bases and J gave up 8 bases, with 14 bases separating them. This CDR3 has 14 amino acids. Germline-derived CDR1 and CDR2 are SGHTA and FQGNSA. The DNA of the CDR3 is TGTGCCAGCAGCTTTGGAGGGGGGGGGGACACCATATATTTT. Translating gives CASSFGGGGDTIYF.

The table lists this clonotype with many counts. The chain is built from TRBV18 and TRBJ1-4; 9 bases align to TRBD1. Germline V lookup: CDR1 KGHSH, CDR2 LQKENI. V gave up 4 bases and J gave up 0 bases; unmatched junction bases: 3. This CDR3 is built from 16 residues. The CDR3 nucleotides read TGTGCCAGCTCACTAGGACAGGGGCCAACTAATGAAAAACTGTTTTTT. Protein sequence: CASSLGQGPTNEKLFF.

This clonotype was detected many times. The chain joins TRBV6-1 to TRBJ2-3; D is perhaps TRBD2 (7 bases). Trimming shortened V by 6 bases and J by 5 bases, and 18 bases separated the two germline ends. The CDR3 sequence is 15 residues long. The germline CDR1 and CDR2 sequences are MNHNS and SASEGT. The CDR3 loop reads CASSPGGRAGDTQYF. In nucleotides, the CDR3 is TGTGCCAGCAGCCCCGGGGGGCGAGCGGGAGATACGCAGTATTTT.

At least ten counts were recorded for this clonotype. CDR3 DNA sequence: TGTGCCAGCAGAGACCGGCTTTTTGGCTACACCTTC. Translating it yields CASRDRLFGYTF. The chain joins TRBV2 to TRBJ1-2, with D hard to call. V lost 6 bases to trimming and J lost 7 bases, with 12 bases between them. The CDR3 spans 12 residues. Germline values: CDR1 SNHLY, CDR2 FYNNEI. Using reference TRBV2 and TRBJ1-2 for the parts outside the CDR3, the full variable domain is EPEVTQTPSHQVTQMGQEVILRCVPISNHLYFYWYRQILGQKVEFLVSFYNNEISEKSEIFDDQFSVERPDGSNFTLKIRSTKLEDSAMYFCASRDRLFGYTFGSGTRLTVV.

V is TRBV13 and J is TRBJ2-1; 9 bases align to TRBD2. The CDR3 is 16 residues long. V shed 1 base and J 7 bases; nucleotides not matched to a gene: 8. Germline V lookup: CDR1 PRHDT, CDR2 FYEKMQ (reference sequence). As DNA, the CDR3 is TGTGCCAGCAGCTTAGTTGGCGGGGGGGCCCGAAATGAGCAGTTCTTC. It specifies CASSLVGGGARNEQFF.

There are many counts of this clonotype. The DNA of the CDR3 is TGCAGTGCTCCCCCACACTTTCCAGGGGACAGCTCCTATAATTCACCCCTCCACTTT. This codes for CSAPPHFPGDSSYNSPLHF. V gene TRBV20-1 combines with J gene TRBJ1-6; TRBD1 agrees at 7 bases. The CDR3 extends over 19 amino acids. V shed 5 bases, J shed 0 bases, and the junction held 16 bases outside the gene matches. Germline loops: CDR1 DFQATT, CDR2 SNEGSKA (reference sequence).